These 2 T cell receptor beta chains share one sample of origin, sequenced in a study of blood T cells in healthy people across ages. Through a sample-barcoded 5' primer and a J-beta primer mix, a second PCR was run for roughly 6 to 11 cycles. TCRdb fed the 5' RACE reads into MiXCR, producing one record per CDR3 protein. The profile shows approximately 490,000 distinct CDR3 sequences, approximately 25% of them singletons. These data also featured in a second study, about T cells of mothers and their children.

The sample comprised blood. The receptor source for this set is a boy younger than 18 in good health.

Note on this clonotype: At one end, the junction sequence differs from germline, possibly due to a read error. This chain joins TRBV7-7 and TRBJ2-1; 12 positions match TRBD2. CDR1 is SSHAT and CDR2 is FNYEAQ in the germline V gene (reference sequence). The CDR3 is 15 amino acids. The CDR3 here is CASTLLTSGRGEQFF. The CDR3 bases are TGTGCTAGCACCCTCCTGACTAGCGGGAGAGGTGAGCAGTTCTTC.

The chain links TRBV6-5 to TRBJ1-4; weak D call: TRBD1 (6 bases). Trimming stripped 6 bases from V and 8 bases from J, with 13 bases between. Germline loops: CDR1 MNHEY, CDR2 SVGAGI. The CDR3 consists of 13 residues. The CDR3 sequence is CASSEGGGEKLFF. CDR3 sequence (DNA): TGTGCCAGCAGCGAGGGGGGAGGCGAAAAACTGTTTTTT.